These 20 T cell receptor beta chains came from one sample sequenced in a study of CD8 T cells in ankylosing spondylitis. TCRdb re-derived calls from the 5' RACE reads in MiXCR, one entry per CDR3 protein. This table holds 350,000 to 400,000 distinct CDR3 sequences, roughly 20% found once. The sample was blood, either unsorted or a sorted T cell fraction (not recorded which). The source of these receptors is a male donor with ankylosing spondylitis or in good health (not recorded which).

This sequence joins TRBV19 and TRBJ2-1; tentative D call: TRBD2 (7 bases). The germline gives CDR1 LNHDA, CDR2 SQIVND (reference sequence). Trimming stripped 6 bases from V and 4 bases from J, with 13 bases between. This CDR3 region has 14 residues. The CDR3 is CASSGGHGYNEQFF. CDR3 nucleotide sequence: TGTGCCAGTAGCGGGGGGCATGGGTACAATGAGCAGTTCTTC.

This clonotype showed up just a few times. This chain joins TRBV11-2 and TRBJ2-5; D may correspond to TRBD1 or TRBD2 (5 bases each). V lost 1 base to trimming and J lost 2 bases, with 14 bases between them. Germline CDR1 and CDR2: SGHAT and FQNNGV. This CDR3 has 16 residues. The DNA of the CDR3 is TGTGCCAGCAGCTTAGGGTGGGGGACCAAACAAGAGACCCAGTACTTC. It is translated as CASSLGWGTKQETQYF.

This clonotype was seen more than once but under ten times. The V call is TRBV15, the J call TRBJ2-5, with D possibly being TRBD2 (5 bases). From germline, CDR1 is LNHNV and CDR2 YYDKDF (reference sequence). V was clipped by 3 bases and J by 1 base, with 12 bases between them. The CDR3 has 15 amino acids. The CDR3 DNA is TGTGCCACCAGCAGCCCTCTACTAGTCCAAGAGACCCAGTACTTC. Its translation: CATSSPLLVQETQYF.

This clonotype has more than one count but fewer than ten. The gene calls are TRBV27 and TRBJ2-7; unclear D gene. The CDR3 has 12 residues. Germline-derived CDR1 and CDR2 are MNHEY and SMNVEV (reference sequence). V was shortened by 0 bases and J by 12 bases, with 12 bases between the two germline ends. The CDR3 sequence: CASSLSMAVWYF. The CDR3 DNA reads as TGTGCCAGCAGTTTATCGATGGCTGTTTGGTACTTC.

This rearrangement joins TRBV20-1 to TRBJ2-2; 8 bases map to TRBD1. Germline V gives CDR1 DFQATT, CDR2 SNEGSKA (reference sequence). The trim removed 4 bases at V and 5 bases at J, leaving 9 bases unmatched. The CDR3 totals 15 residues. The CDR3 region has the DNA TGCAGTGCTATCGATGACAGGGGTATGACCGGGGAGCTGTTTTTT. Translation gives CSAIDDRGMTGELFF.

This clonotype has at least ten counts. V and J are TRBV12-3 or TRBV12-4 and TRBJ2-2; D is ambiguous. This CDR3 is built from 12 residues. Trimming took off 4 bases at V and 4 bases at J, with 4 bases between the two ends. CDR3 sequence reads: CASSSATGELFF. The DNA for the CDR3 is TGTGCCAGCAGTTCCGCCACCGGGGAGCTGTTTTTT.

This clonotype came up a few times. V usage is TRBV24-1 and J usage is TRBJ2-2; tentatively, D is TRBD1 (5 bases). Looked up from germline, CDR1 is KGHDR and CDR2 is SFDVKD. Trimming stripped 4 bases from V and 1 base from J, with 9 bases between. There are 15 residues in the CDR3. CDR3: CATSDPDKNTGELFF. Here the CDR3 DNA reads TGTGCCACCAGTGACCCGGACAAGAACACCGGGGAGCTGTTTTTT.

This clonotype was detected only a few times. This chain links TRBV9 with TRBJ2-3; TRBD2 might be the D (7 bases). The germline V and J ends were trimmed by 0 bases and 2 bases, with 16 bases remaining between them. This CDR3 contains 17 residues. Germline assignment: CDR1 SGDLS and CDR2 YYNGEE. CDR3 region: CASSVGGGGPYTDTQYF. The DNA for the CDR3 is TGTGCCAGCAGCGTAGGAGGGGGGGGGCCTTACACAGATACGCAGTATTTT.

This clonotype was detected only a few times. The chain recombines TRBV5-5 with TRBJ2-3, with D unclear. The CDR3 contains 15 residues. Trimming removed 0 bases from V and 3 bases from J, with 11 bases in between. Germline-derived CDR1 and CDR2 are SGHKS and YYEKEE (reference sequence). CDR3 DNA sequence: TGTGCCAGCAGCTTGGGCCTCTGGATGACAGATACGCAGTATTTT. Its translation: CASSLGLWMTDTQYF.

The chain joins TRBV24-1 to TRBJ2-3, with D tentatively TRBD1 (6 bases). CDR1 is KGHDR, CDR2 SFDVKD, per germline. CDR3 length: 14 amino acids. The germline V and J ends were trimmed by 5 bases and 3 bases, with 11 bases remaining between them. The CDR3, as DNA: TGTGCCACCAGTGCCCTGGACAGAACAGATACGCAGTATTTT. Protein product: CATSALDRTDTQYF.

This clonotype showed up just a few times. V and J are TRBV21-1 and TRBJ1-1; the D call in the table, TRBD1, was not verified against the DNA. TRBV21-1 is classified as a pseudogene. The length of the CDR3 is 17 residues. CDR3 protein: CASSKEGTSRENTEAFF. The CDR3 region has the DNA TGTGCCAGCAGCAAAGAGGGGACATCTAGGGAGAACACTGAAGCTTTCTTT.

This clonotype was detected a few times. V gene TRBV10-3 combines with J gene TRBJ2-7, with 9 bases lining up with TRBD1. The CDR3 has 14 residues. Germline V gene data show CDR1 as ENHRY and CDR2 as SYGVKD. V lost 11 bases, J lost 5 bases, and 13 bases stayed unmatched. CDR3 in DNA: TGTGCCGCCACCTCACAGGGGGCTGGGAACGAGCAGTACTTC. This gives the protein CAATSQGAGNEQYF.

This clonotype was observed many times. An end of the junction differs from the germline gene, which may be a read error. The J gene is TRBJ2-2, the V gene TRBV5-1; the D is unclear. Germline V CDR1 and CDR2: SGHRS, YFSETQ. The CDR3 length is 12 residues. The CDR3 coding sequence is TGTGCCAGCAGCTTCGACACCGGGGAGCTGTTTTTT. Translation: CASSFDTGELFF.

In this sample, this clonotype turned up a few times. The junction differs from germline at one of its ends, possibly a read error. The rearrangement uses TRBV27 and TRBJ1-6; D is perhaps TRBD1 (6 bases). CDR1 is MNHEY and CDR2 is SMNVEV in the germline V gene (reference sequence). The CDR3 runs 16 residues. The CDR3: CASSVSGVPYNSPLHF. CDR3 sequence (DNA): TGTGCCAGCAGTGTATCAGGGGTACCCTATAATTCACCCCTCCACTTT.

This clonotype showed up many times. The rearrangement links TRBV5-6 to TRBJ2-7, with D perhaps matching TRBD1 (5 bases). This CDR3 has 12 residues. The germline V gene has CDR1 SGHDT and CDR2 YYEEEE. With 3 bases removed from V and 4 bases from J, the gap between germline ends came to 8 bases. As DNA, the CDR3 is TGTGCCAGCAGCTCCCAGGGTTACGAGCAGTACTTC. This sequence encodes CASSSQGYEQYF.

As concerns this clonotype: A junction end diverges from the germline sequence, so it may reflect a read error. The chain links TRBV12-3 or TRBV12-4 to TRBJ2-2; TRBD1 agrees at 7 bases. This CDR3 contains 15 residues. The CDR3 here is CASSSETGNTRELFF. The CDR3 nucleotides read TGTGCCAGCAGTTCAGAGACAGGGAACACCCGGGAGCTGTTTTTT.

In its sample, this clonotype was seen a few times. The chain combines TRBV2 with TRBJ2-7, with 7 positions matching TRBD1. The junction had 6 bases not matched to a gene; V was cut back by 2 bases and J by 2 bases. This CDR3 contains 15 residues. Germline CDR1 and CDR2: SNHLY and FYNNEI. CDR3 DNA sequence: TGTGCCAGCAGTGAATGGGACAGCATTACCTACGAGCAGTACTTC. Amino acids: CASSEWDSITYEQYF.

The chain couples TRBV12-3 or TRBV12-4 to TRBJ2-3, with unresolved D. With 6 bases removed from V and 7 bases from J, the gap between germline ends came to 14 bases. CDR3 size: 13 residues. CDR3 sequence (DNA): TGTGCCAGCAGCGAACTCACCCACAATACGCAGTATTTT. It codes for CASSELTHNTQYF.

In its sample, this clonotype was seen a few times. This chain uses TRBV11-2 with TRBJ2-5; TRBD1 agrees at 8 bases. This CDR3 contains 14 residues. The V segment lost 4 bases and the J segment 4 bases; nucleotides outside the gene matches: 5. The V gene's germline CDR1 is SGHAT and CDR2 FQNNGV. Here the CDR3 DNA reads TGTGCCAGCAGCTGGACAGGGATGGTAGAGACCCAGTACTTC. It specifies CASSWTGMVETQYF.

A word on this clonotype: A read error is likely, as this CDR3 ends without the conserved phenylalanine or tryptophan. The chain couples TRBV28 to TRBJ2-7; 8 nucleotides agree with TRBD1. The V gene's germline CDR1 is MDHEN and CDR2 SYDVKM. J was trimmed by 2 bases and V by 6 bases; bases with no gene match: 6. The CDR3 has 14 amino acids. In DNA form, the CDR3 reads TGTGCCAGCAGGACAGGGGACGGAGCCTACGAGCAGTACTCC. This encodes CASRTGDGAYEQYS.